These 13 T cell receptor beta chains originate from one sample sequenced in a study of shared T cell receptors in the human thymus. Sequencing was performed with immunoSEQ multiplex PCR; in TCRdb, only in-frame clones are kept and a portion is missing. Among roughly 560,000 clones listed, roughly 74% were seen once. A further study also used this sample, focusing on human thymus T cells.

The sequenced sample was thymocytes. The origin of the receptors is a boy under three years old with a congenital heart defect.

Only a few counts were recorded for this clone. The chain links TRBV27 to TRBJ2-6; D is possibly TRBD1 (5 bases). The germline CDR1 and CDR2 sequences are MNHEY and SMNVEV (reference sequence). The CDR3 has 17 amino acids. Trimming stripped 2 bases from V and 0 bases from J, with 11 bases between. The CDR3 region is CASSLNRKYSGANVLTF. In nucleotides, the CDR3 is TGTGCCAGCAGTTTAAACAGGAAATACTCTGGGGCCAACGTCCTGACTTTC. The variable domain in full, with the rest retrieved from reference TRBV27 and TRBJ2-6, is EAQVTQNPRYLITVTGKKLTVTCSQNMNHEYMSWYRQDPGLGLRQIYYSMNVEVTDKGDVPEGYKVSRKEKRNFPLILESPSPNQTSLYFCASSLNRKYSGANVLTFGAGSRLTVL.

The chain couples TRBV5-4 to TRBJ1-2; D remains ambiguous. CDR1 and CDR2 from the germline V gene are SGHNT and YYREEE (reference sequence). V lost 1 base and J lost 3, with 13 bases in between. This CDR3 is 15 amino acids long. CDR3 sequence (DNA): TGTGCCAGCAGCTTGAGACCGGGGAAGGACTATGGCTACACCTTC. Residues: CASSLRPGKDYGYTF. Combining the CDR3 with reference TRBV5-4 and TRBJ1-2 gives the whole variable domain ETGVTQSPTHLIKTRGQQVTLRCSSQSGHNTVSWYQQALGQGPQFIFQYYREEENGRGNFPPRFSGLQFPNYSSELNVNALELDDSALYLCASSLRPGKDYGYTFGSGTRLTVV.

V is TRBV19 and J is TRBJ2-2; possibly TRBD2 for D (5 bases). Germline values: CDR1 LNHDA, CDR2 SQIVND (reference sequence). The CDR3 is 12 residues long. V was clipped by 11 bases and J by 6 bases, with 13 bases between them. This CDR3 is CASRTPSGELFF. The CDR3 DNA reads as TGTGCCTCCAGGACTCCCTCCGGGGAGCTGTTTTTT. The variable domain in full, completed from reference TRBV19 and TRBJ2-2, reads DGGITQSPKYLFRKEGQNVTLSCEQNLNHDAMYWYRQDPGQGLRLIYYSQIVNDFQKGDIAEGYSVSREKKESFPLTVTSAQKNPTAFYLCASRTPSGELFFGEGSRLTVL.

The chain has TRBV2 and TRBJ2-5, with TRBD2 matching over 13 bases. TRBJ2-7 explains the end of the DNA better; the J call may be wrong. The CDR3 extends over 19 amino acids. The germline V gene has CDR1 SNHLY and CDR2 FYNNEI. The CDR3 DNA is TGTGCCAGCAGTGAACACCCCGCTGGACTAGCGGGAGCATGGTACGAGCAGTACTTC. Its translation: CASSEHPAGLAGAWYEQYF.

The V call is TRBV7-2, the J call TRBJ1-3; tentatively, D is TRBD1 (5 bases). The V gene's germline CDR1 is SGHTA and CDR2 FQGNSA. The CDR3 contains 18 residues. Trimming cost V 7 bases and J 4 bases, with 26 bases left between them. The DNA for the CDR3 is TGTGCCAGCAACACCACTAGCCCTCCCGGGACTGAAGGAAACACCATATATTTT. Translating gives CASNTTSPPGTEGNTIYF.

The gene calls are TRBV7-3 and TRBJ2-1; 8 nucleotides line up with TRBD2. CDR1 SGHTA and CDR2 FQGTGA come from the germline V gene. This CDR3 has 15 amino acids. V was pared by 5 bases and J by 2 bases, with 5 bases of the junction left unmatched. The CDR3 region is CASSRGLAPYNEQFF. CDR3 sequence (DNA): TGTGCCAGCAGCCGAGGACTAGCCCCCTACAATGAGCAGTTCTTC.

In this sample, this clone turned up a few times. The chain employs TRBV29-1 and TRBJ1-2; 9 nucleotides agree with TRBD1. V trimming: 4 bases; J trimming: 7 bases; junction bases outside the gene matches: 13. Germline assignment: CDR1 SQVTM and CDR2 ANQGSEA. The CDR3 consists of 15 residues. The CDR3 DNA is TGCAGCGTTGGAGGGGAGTGGAACAGGGGGCTTGGCTACACCTTC. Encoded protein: CSVGGEWNRGLGYTF.

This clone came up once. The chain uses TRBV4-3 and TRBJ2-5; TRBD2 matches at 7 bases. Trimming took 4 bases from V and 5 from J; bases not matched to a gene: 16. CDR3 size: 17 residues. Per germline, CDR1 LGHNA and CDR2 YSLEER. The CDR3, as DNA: TGCGCCAGCAGCCCCCTCCTAGGCGGGAGTTTAAATGAGACCCAGTACTTC. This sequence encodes CASSPLLGGSLNETQYF.

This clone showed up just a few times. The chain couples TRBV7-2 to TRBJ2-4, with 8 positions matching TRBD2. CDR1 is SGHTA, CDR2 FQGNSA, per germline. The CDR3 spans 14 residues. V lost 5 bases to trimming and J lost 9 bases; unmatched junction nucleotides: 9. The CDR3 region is CASSRGRTGGIQYF. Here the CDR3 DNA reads TGTGCCAGCAGCCGCGGGAGGACCGGGGGCATTCAGTACTTC.

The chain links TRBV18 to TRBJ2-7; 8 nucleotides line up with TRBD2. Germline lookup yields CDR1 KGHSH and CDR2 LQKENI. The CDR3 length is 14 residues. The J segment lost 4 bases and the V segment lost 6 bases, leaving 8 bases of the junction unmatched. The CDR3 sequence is CASSKAGEKYEQYF. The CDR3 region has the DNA TGTGCCAGCTCCAAAGCGGGAGAGAAATACGAGCAGTACTTC.

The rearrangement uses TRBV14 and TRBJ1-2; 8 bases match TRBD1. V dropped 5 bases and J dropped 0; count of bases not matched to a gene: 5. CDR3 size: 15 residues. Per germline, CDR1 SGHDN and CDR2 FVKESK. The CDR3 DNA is TGTGCCAGCAGCGGCCAGGGGGCCACTAACTATGGCTACACCTTC. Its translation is CASSGQGATNYGYTF.

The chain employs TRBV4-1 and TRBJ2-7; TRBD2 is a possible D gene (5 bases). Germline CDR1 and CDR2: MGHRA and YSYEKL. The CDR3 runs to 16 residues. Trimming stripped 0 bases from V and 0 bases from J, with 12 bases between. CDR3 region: CASSQDVVASSYEQYF. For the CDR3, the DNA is TGCGCCAGCAGCCAAGATGTGGTAGCGTCCTCCTACGAGCAGTACTTC.

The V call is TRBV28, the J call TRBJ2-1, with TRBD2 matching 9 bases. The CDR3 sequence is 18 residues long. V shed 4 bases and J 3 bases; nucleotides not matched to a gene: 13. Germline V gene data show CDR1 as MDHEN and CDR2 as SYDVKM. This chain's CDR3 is CASSSWKASGDLYNEQFF. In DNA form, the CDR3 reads TGTGCCAGCAGTTCTTGGAAGGCTAGCGGGGACCTCTACAATGAGCAGTTCTTC.